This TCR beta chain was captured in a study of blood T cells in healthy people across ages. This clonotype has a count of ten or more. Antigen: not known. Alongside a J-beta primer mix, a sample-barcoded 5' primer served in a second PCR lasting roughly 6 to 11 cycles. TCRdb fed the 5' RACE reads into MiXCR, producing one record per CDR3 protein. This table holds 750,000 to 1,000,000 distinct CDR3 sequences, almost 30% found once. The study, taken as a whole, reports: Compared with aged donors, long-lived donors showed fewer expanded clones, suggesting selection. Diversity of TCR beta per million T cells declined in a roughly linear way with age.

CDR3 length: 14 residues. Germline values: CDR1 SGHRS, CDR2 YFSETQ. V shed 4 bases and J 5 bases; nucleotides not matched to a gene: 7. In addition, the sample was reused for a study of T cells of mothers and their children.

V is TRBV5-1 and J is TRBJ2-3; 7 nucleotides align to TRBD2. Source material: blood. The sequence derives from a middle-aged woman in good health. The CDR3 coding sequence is TGCGCCAGCAGCAAGGGACTACCGGGAGATACGCAGTATTTT. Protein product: CASSKGLPGDTQYF.